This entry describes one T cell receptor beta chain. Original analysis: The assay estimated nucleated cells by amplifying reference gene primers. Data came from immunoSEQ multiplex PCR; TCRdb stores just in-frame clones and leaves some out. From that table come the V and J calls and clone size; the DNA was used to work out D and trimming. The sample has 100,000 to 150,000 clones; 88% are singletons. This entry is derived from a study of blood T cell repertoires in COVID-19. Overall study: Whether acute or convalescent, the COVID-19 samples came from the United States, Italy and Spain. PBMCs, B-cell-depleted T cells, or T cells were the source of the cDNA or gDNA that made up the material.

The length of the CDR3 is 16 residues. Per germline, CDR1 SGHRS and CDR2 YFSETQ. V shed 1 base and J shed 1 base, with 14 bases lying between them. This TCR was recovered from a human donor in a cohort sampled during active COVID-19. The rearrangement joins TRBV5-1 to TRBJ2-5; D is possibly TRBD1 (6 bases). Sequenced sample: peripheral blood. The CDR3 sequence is CASSLFATGSQETQYF. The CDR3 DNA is TGCGCCAGCAGCTTGTTCGCGACAGGATCCCAAGAGACCCAGTACTTC.